A selection of T cell receptor beta chains follows, all from one sample in a study of cytomegalovirus exposure and HLA in healthy donors. The assay was immunoSEQ multiplex PCR, and TCRdb's table has in-frame clones only and misses some. The data hold 70,000 to 95,000 clones, with roughly four fifths observed a single time. What was sequenced was PBMCs. The receptor set was obtained from a human donor in good health. CDR3s include the opening cysteine and the closing phenylalanine or tryptophan. A D gene is named only where the DNA matches it firmly. The size of a clone is reported for some rows only, either as once, few or many, or as a class for expanded clones.

CDR3 length | clone size | J gene | D gene | V gene | CDR3 protein | CDR3 DNA
16 | . | TRBJ2-1 | . | TRBV19 | CASSPTFAGAHNEQFF | TGTGCCAGTAGTCCCACCTTTGCGGGGGCACACAATGAGCAGTTCTTC
17 | . | TRBJ1-5 | TRBD1 | TRBV4-2 | CASSRDSYYLSNQPQHF | TGTGCCAGCAGCCGGGACAGTTACTACTTAAGCAATCAGCCCCAGCATTTT
13 | . | TRBJ2-7 | TRBD1 | TRBV28 | CASAPGQTYEQYF | TGTGCCAGTGCGCCGGGACAGACCTACGAGCAGTACTTC
11 | few | TRBJ1-3 | . | TRBV6-5 | CASLSGNTIYF | TGTGCCAGCCTCTCTGGAAACACCATATATTTT
14 | . | TRBJ2-6 | . | TRBV7-9 | CAIPVFSGANVLTF | TGTGCCATCCCGGTTTTCTCTGGGGCCAACGTCCTGACTTTC
16 | few | TRBJ2-7 | TRBD1 | TRBV5-1 | CASSRPAVTGDNEQYF | TGCGCCAGCAGCCGACCTGCCGTGACAGGGGATAACGAGCAGTACTTC
16 | . | TRBJ2-2 | TRBD2 | TRBV13 | CASSETSGVNTGELFF | TGTGCCAGCAGCGAAACTAGCGGGGTGAACACCGGGGAGCTGTTTTTT
11 | . | TRBJ2-7 | . | TRBV6-5 | CASSYRDEQYF | TGTGCCAGCAGTTACCGGGACGAGCAGTACTTC
16 | . | TRBJ2-3 | TRBD2 | TRBV4-2 | CASSQERRGGPDTQYF | TGTGCCAGCAGCCAAGAGCGGCGGGGGGGCCCGGATACGCAGTATTTT
15 | . | TRBJ1-4 | . | TRBV27 | CASSLSGATNEKLFF | TGTGCCAGCAGTTTATCTGGAGCAACTAATGAAAAACTGTTTTTT
14 | . | TRBJ1-4 | . | TRBV6-1 | CASGRASTNEKLFF | TGTGCCAGCGGGAGAGCATCAACTAATGAAAAACTGTTTTTT
15 | . | TRBJ2-3 | . | TRBV15 | CATSQRRGATYTQYF | TGTGCCACCAGCCAACGGAGGGGAGCTACGTATACGCAGTATTTT
15 | . | TRBJ1-3 | . | TRBV6-5 | CASSYDRSSGNTIYF | TGTGCCAGCAGTTACGACAGATCCTCTGGAAACACCATATATTTT
16 | . | TRBJ1-1 | TRBD1 | TRBV2 | CASTVGRGISNTEAFF | TGTGCCAGCACCGTGGGCAGGGGGATATCCAACACTGAAGCTTTCTTT
13 | . | TRBJ1-6 | . | TRBV6-5 | CASSTDFHSPLHF | TGTGCCAGCAGCACCGACTTTCATTCACCCCTCCACTTT
13 | . | TRBJ1-2 | . | TRBV6-5 | CASSWNRAYGYTF | TGTGCCAGCAGTTGGAACAGGGCCTATGGCTACACCTTC
15 | . | TRBJ2-7 | . | TRBV5-1 | CARLPYEQGVYEQYF | TGCGCCAGACTACCCTATGAACAGGGTGTTTACGAGCAGTACTTC
15 | . | TRBJ2-3 | TRBD1 | TRBV2 | CASSVYRGSADTQYF | TGTGCCAGCAGCGTCTACAGGGGCAGCGCAGATACGCAGTATTTT
19 | . | TRBJ1-5 | . | TRBV10-3 | CAIMGRATGWGNSNQPQHF | TGTGCCATCATGGGGCGTGCGACAGGCTGGGGTAATAGCAATCAGCCCCAGCATTTT
13 | . | TRBJ2-7 | . | TRBV5-4 | CASSPGLDYGQYF | TGTGCCAGCAGCCCCGGACTCGATTACGGGCAGTACTTC
17 | . | TRBJ2-3 | . | TRBV21-1 | CASNRLAGGRGADTQYF | TGTGCCAGCAACCGACTAGCGGGGGGCCGAGGAGCAGATACGCAGTATTTT
13 | . | TRBJ1-1 | . | TRBV2 | CASSSGVNTEAFF | TGTGCCAGCAGTTCAGGGGTGAACACTGAAGCTTTCTTT
13 | . | TRBJ2-7 | . | TRBV10-2 | CASRQAGTYEQYF | TGCGCCAGCAGACAAGCGGGTACATACGAGCAGTACTTC
13 | . | TRBJ2-7 | TRBD2 | TRBV4-1 | CASSHGEGYEQYF | TGCGCCAGCAGCCACGGGGAGGGCTACGAGCAGTACTTC
13 | . | TRBJ1-6 | . | TRBV19 | CASSISGISPLHF | TGTGCCAGTAGTATATCGGGGATTTCACCCCTCCACTTT
14 | . | TRBJ2-3 | TRBD2 | TRBV19 | CASSPRGSGGGQYF | TGTGCCAGTAGTCCCCGGGGTAGCGGGGGGGGGCAGTATTTT
14 | . | TRBJ2-5 | TRBD1 | TRBV5-4 | CASSLARGRETQYF | TGTGCCAGCAGCTTGGCGAGGGGGCGGGAGACCCAGTACTTC
16 | . | TRBJ2-7 | . | TRBV6-5 | CASSYVTGSPTYEQYF | TGTGCCAGCAGTTACGTTACCGGGAGCCCTACCTACGAGCAGTACTTC
18 | . | TRBJ2-5 | TRBD2 | TRBV9 | CASSPSGTSGGARETQYF | TGTGCCAGCAGCCCCTCGGGGACTAGCGGGGGGGCCAGAGAGACCCAGTACTTC